These T cell receptor beta chains were read from a single sample in a study of CD8 T cells in ankylosing spondylitis. TCRdb reanalysed the 5' RACE reads using MiXCR and keeps one entry per CDR3 protein. The profile covers approximately 42,000 distinct CDR3 sequences, with under 4.5% appearing a single time and under 4.5% taken by the ten largest. Sequenced: blood, either unsorted or a sorted T cell fraction (not recorded which). The receptors originated from a female donor with ankylosing spondylitis or in good health (not recorded which). Each CDR3 is given with its conserved first and last residue. The order of the fields is V gene, D gene, J gene, clone size, CDR3 protein, CDR3 DNA. D genes are given only for firm matches. Clone size appears in some rows only: once, few, many, or a class for an expanded clone.

TRBV9,-,TRBJ2-1,many,CASSVDGTAYNEQFF,TGTGCCAGCAGCGTAGACGGGACGGCCTACAATGAGCAGTTCTTC
TRBV27,-,TRBJ1-1,many,CAKSFYEGPDAEAFF,TGTGCCAAATCATTTTATGAGGGCCCGGACGCTGAAGCTTTCTTT
TRBV9,-,TRBJ1-2,many,CASSPASGGYTF,TGTGCCAGCAGCCCCGCTTCAGGGGGCTACACCTTC
TRBV9,-,TRBJ2-1,many,CASSVGRTAIYNEQFF,TGTGCCAGCAGCGTAGGGCGGACAGCAATCTACAATGAGCAGTTCTTC
TRBV9,-,TRBJ1-3,many,CASSGAGVAGGNTIYF,TGTGCCAGCAGCGGAGCAGGGGTGGCGGGAGGAAACACCATATATTTT
TRBV9,-,TRBJ1-5,many,CASSVEDRFNQPQHF,TGTGCCAGCAGCGTAGAAGACAGGTTCAATCAGCCCCAGCATTTT
TRBV9,-,TRBJ1-2,many,CASGAQQSYTF,TGTGCCAGCGGTGCACAACAGAGCTACACCTTC
TRBV9,-,TRBJ2-4,many,CASSAQGLKNIQYF,TGTGCCAGCAGCGCCCAGGGTCTCAAAAACATTCAGTACTTC
TRBV9,TRBD2,TRBJ2-1,many,CASSRTSGGLNEQFF,TGTGCCAGCAGCCGGACTAGCGGGGGCCTCAATGAGCAGTTCTTC
TRBV9,TRBD2,TRBJ2-2,many,CASSVAGGATGELFF,TGTGCCAGCAGTGTAGCGGGGGGGGCCACCGGGGAGCTGTTTTTT
TRBV9,-,TRBJ1-6,many,CASSFRGSGDSPLHF,TGTGCCAGCAGCTTTCGGGGGTCTGGCGATTCACCCCTCCACTTT
TRBV9,-,TRBJ1-2,many,CASSVAGQRDGYTF,TGTGCCAGCAGCGTAGCTGGACAACGAGATGGCTACACCTTC
TRBV9,-,TRBJ1-1,-,CASRGHMNTEAFF,TGTGCCAGCAGGGGACATATGAACACTGAAGCTTTCTTT
TRBV9,-,TRBJ2-7,many,CASSVGSETYEQYF,TGTGCCAGCAGCGTAGGATCAGAAACCTACGAGCAGTACTTC
TRBV9,-,TRBJ1-1,many,CASSVLENTEAFF,TGTGCCAGCAGCGTACTTGAGAACACTGAAGCTTTCTTT
TRBV9,TRBD1,TRBJ1-2,many,CASSPQGGNYGYTF,TGTGCCAGCAGCCCCCAAGGGGGCAACTATGGCTACACCTTC
TRBV9,-,TRBJ2-1,many,CASSAGGTSFINEQFF,TGTGCCAGCAGCGCAGGCGGGACTTCCTTCATAAATGAGCAGTTCTTC
TRBV9,TRBD1,TRBJ1-1,many,CASSPGDRGMNTEAFF,TGTGCCAGCAGCCCGGGGGACAGGGGCATGAACACTGAAGCTTTCTTT
TRBV9,TRBD1,TRBJ2-6,many,CASSVTGDPGANVLTF,TGTGCCAGCAGCGTGACAGGGGACCCTGGGGCCAACGTCCTGACTTTC
TRBV9,TRBD1,TRBJ1-2,many,CASSVDSGQDYGYTF,TGTGCCAGCAGCGTAGATTCCGGACAGGACTATGGCTACACCTTC
TRBV9,TRBD1,TRBJ2-3,many,CASSATGDFTDTQYF,TGTGCCAGCAGCGCGACAGGGGACTTCACAGATACGCAGTATTTT
TRBV9,-,TRBJ1-1,many,CASSVLLGTNTEAFF,TGTGCCAGCAGCGTCCTCCTTGGGACGAACACTGAAGCTTTCTTT
TRBV9,TRBD1,TRBJ2-3,-,CASSAPRGKRATDTQYF,TGTGCCAGCAGCGCGCCCAGGGGGAAGAGGGCCACAGATACGCAGTATTTT
TRBV9,-,TRBJ2-3,-,CASSVDAARDTQYF,TGTGCCAGCAGCGTAGATGCCGCGAGGGATACGCAGTATTTT
TRBV23-1,-,TRBJ1-1,many,CASSRGDTEAFF,TGCGCCAGCAGTCGGGGAGACACTGAAGCTTTCTTT
TRBV9,-,TRBJ1-1,many,CASSVGPENTEAFF,TGTGCCAGCAGCGTAGGACCGGAGAACACTGAAGCTTTCTTT
TRBV9,TRBD1,TRBJ1-2,many,CASSPGQGGYTF,TGTGCCAGCAGCCCCGGACAGGGCGGCTACACCTTC
TRBV9,-,TRBJ2-7,few,CASSVGAEPSYEQYF,TGTGCCAGCAGCGTAGGGGCAGAACCTTCCTACGAGCAGTACTTC
TRBV9,-,TRBJ2-7,-,CASSPRTTTYEQYF,TGTGCCAGCAGCCCCCGGACAACTACCTACGAGCAGTACTTC
TRBV9,TRBD1,TRBJ1-4,many,CASSPGGQRTGKLFF,TGTGCCAGCAGCCCGGGGGGACAGCGCACGGGAAAACTGTTTTTT
TRBV9,-,TRBJ1-1,many,CASSTLGGGGAEAFF,TGTGCCAGCAGCACTTTGGGGGGGGGCGGCGCTGAAGCTTTCTTT
TRBV9,TRBD1,TRBJ1-1,many,CASSGRDRERAFF,TGTGCCAGCAGCGGTAGGGACAGGGAGCGGGCTTTCTTT
TRBV9,-,TRBJ2-6,many,CASTHGVGSGANVLTF,TGTGCCAGCACCCACGGGGTAGGCTCTGGGGCCAACGTCCTGACTTTC
TRBV9,-,TRBJ1-6,medium-sized,CASSVGRVNSPLHF,TGTGCCAGCAGCGTAGGCAGGGTTAATTCACCCCTCCACTTT
TRBV9,-,TRBJ1-5,many,CASSVGSASNQPQHF,TGTGCCAGCAGCGTAGGCAGTGCCAGCAATCAGCCCCAGCATTTT
TRBV9,-,TRBJ2-3,many,CASSVRTGTDTQYF,TGTGCCAGCAGCGTACGCACGGGCACAGATACGCAGTATTTT
TRBV9,-,TRBJ1-1,many,CASRKGGKNTEAFF,TGTGCCAGCAGGAAAGGGGGGAAGAACACTGAAGCTTTCTTT
TRBV9,TRBD1,TRBJ2-4,many,CASSAGQLKNIQYF,TGTGCCAGCAGCGCGGGACAGCTTAAAAACATTCAGTACTTC
TRBV9,-,TRBJ1-4,many,CASSVDRGYNEKLFF,TGTGCCAGCAGCGTAGATCGAGGGTATAATGAAAAACTGTTTTTT
TRBV9,-,TRBJ2-2,few,CASSVGGIGTGELFF,TGTGCCAGCAGCGTAGGAGGGATTGGGACCGGGGAGCTGTTTTTT
TRBV9,-,TRBJ2-5,many,CASSVGVRGVRETQYF,TGTGCCAGCAGCGTAGGGGTTAGGGGGGTTCGAGAGACCCAGTACTTC
TRBV9,TRBD1,TRBJ2-1,many,CASSVALDRYNEQFF,TGTGCCAGCAGCGTAGCACTGGACAGGTACAATGAGCAGTTCTTC
TRBV9,TRBD1,TRBJ2-7,many,CASSVEPQGAYEQYF,TGTGCCAGCAGCGTAGAGCCACAGGGGGCCTACGAGCAGTACTTC
TRBV9,-,TRBJ2-2,many,CASSVATRPRAGELFF,TGTGCCAGCAGCGTAGCTACGAGGCCCCGTGCCGGGGAGCTGTTTTTT
TRBV9,TRBD2,TRBJ2-3,medium-sized,CASSVGASGGEADTQYF,TGTGCCAGCAGCGTCGGGGCTAGCGGGGGGGAGGCAGATACGCAGTATTTT